This TCR beta chain came from a study of cytomegalovirus exposure and HLA in healthy donors. The V and J ends lost 4 bases and 7 bases respectively, with 11 bases between them. The germline V gene has CDR1 SNHLY and CDR2 FYNNEI. This CDR3 has 13 amino acids. Regarding the study as a whole: The authors confirmed in vitro that three CMV-associated chains were specific for CMV antigens.

Regarding this clone: Its antigen is as yet unknown.

The PCR ran on 60 Vbeta and 13 Jbeta primers. Produced via immunoSEQ multiplex PCR; TCRdb's table is partial and in-frame only. The repertoire holds roughly 150,000 clones, with roughly 74% as singletons. J is TRBJ1-5 and V is TRBV2; D may be TRBD1 (6 bases). Sequences were obtained from PBMCs. The receptor's source is a woman between 35 and 50 years old in good health and CMV-seropositive. The CDR3: CASSGQANQPQHF. As DNA, the CDR3 is TGTGCCAGCAGTGGACAGGCCAACCAGCCCCAGCATTTT.